The T cell receptor beta chain described here comes from a study of shared clonotypes between healthy human individuals. An even split of each subset's genomic DNA across several immunoSEQ plates was performed. This table comes from immunoSEQ multiplex PCR, and its TCRdb copy is limited to in-frame clones, with some not included. The sample lists roughly 500,000 clones; about four fifths were seen once. Of note for this clone: The target antigen is unknown.

Around 100 million PBMCs went into genomic DNA for unsorted samples. Overall study findings and caveats: How much donors shared clonotypes was expected to be affected by sequencing depth.

Germline V lookup: CDR1 MNHEY, CDR2 SVGAGI. The CDR3 is made up of 14 amino acids. The J segment lost 3 bases and the V segment lost 6 bases, leaving 3 bases of the junction unmatched. Sequenced sample: PBMCs. This clonotype was obtained from a woman in her thirties or forties in good health. Some clones in this sample may be carry-over from other donors' samples. The rearrangement joins TRBV6-5 to TRBJ2-3; 10 nucleotides agree with TRBD2. In DNA form, the CDR3 reads TGTGCCAGCAGCGCGGGACTAGCGACAGATACGCAGTATTTT. Translating it yields CASSAGLATDTQYF.